This is a list of T cell receptor beta chains from one sample in a study of cytomegalovirus exposure and HLA in healthy donors. The assay was immunoSEQ multiplex PCR, and TCRdb's table has in-frame clones only and misses some. The sample yields approximately 39,000 clones, about 93% seen once. Sequenced sample: PBMCs. These receptors were obtained from a man in his late teens or twenties in good health and CMV-seronegative. CDR3s include the opening cysteine and the closing phenylalanine or tryptophan. The order of the fields is V gene, D gene, J gene, clone size, CDR3 DNA, CDR3 protein. D genes are given only for firm matches. Not all rows give a size; the values are once, few, many and, for expanded clones, a class.

TRBV5-5	.	TRBJ1-3	.	TGTGCCAGCAGCTTGTTTGGGAGCTCTGGAAACACCATATATTTT	CASSLFGSSGNTIYF
TRBV5-1	TRBD1	TRBJ2-1	.	TGCGCCAGCAGCTTCCCGGGACAGGGGGCGAAGTTGTACTTGCTGGAGCAGTTCTTC	CASSFPGQGAKLYLLEQFF
TRBV7-9	.	TRBJ2-7	.	TGTGCCAGCAGCTTATTCCGAGACAGGACCCACGAGCAGTACTTC	CASSLFRDRTHEQYF
TRBV27	TRBD1	TRBJ2-5	.	TGTGCCAGCAGTGAGACAGGGGAAGAGACCCAGTACTTC	CASSETGEETQYF
TRBV18	TRBD1	TRBJ2-2	.	TGTGCCAGCTCACCACGTACAGGGGCCCGAACCGGGGAGCTGTTTTTT	CASSPRTGARTGELFF
TRBV10-2	TRBD2	TRBJ2-3	.	TGCGCCAGCAGCGGCCCTGCGGGAGGGCCAATAGATACGCAGTATTTT	CASSGPAGGPIDTQYF
TRBV7-8	.	TRBJ2-1	.	TGTGCCAGCAGTTTAACCCAGGGGCCCGCCTCCAATGAGCAGTTCTTC	CASSLTQGPASNEQFF
TRBV6-5	TRBD2	TRBJ2-3	.	TGTGCCAGCAGAGGACTAGCGGGCACAGATACGCAGTATTTT	CASRGLAGTDTQYF
TRBV15	TRBD2	TRBJ2-5	.	TGTGCCACCAGCAGAGTACACGAAGCGGGAGTTCGCGAGACCCAGTACTTC	CATSRVHEAGVRETQYF
TRBV5-1	.	TRBJ1-1	.	TGCGCCAGCAGCTTGGTTGAGGGACTAAGGACTGAAGCTTTCTTT	CASSLVEGLRTEAFF
TRBV5-1	TRBD1	TRBJ1-1	.	TGCGCCAGCAGAGGTGGACAGGGCCCTGAAGCTTTCTTT	CASRGGQGPEAFF
TRBV5-1	.	TRBJ2-2	.	TGCGCCAGCAGCTTTCAACGACCAGGGACCGGGGAGCTGTTTTTT	CASSFQRPGTGELFF
TRBV18	TRBD2	TRBJ2-3	.	TGTGCCAGCTCGACGCTCGGACTAGCGGGGGGGCCCAGCACAGATACGCAGTATTTT	CASSTLGLAGGPSTDTQYF
TRBV5-5	TRBD2	TRBJ2-7	.	TGTGCCAGCAGCTTGGTATGGGGGACTAACTACGAGCAGTACTTC	CASSLVWGTNYEQYF
TRBV2	.	TRBJ2-6	.	TGTGCCAGCAGTACAGGTAGTGGGGCCAACGTCCTGACTTTC	CASSTGSGANVLTF
TRBV7-2	TRBD1	TRBJ1-2	.	TGTGCCAGCAGCTCCGATGGACAGGGATTAATGGATGGCTACACCTTC	CASSSDGQGLMDGYTF
TRBV2	TRBD1	TRBJ2-7	.	TGTGCCACTTCACACAGGGGGCAGTACTACGAGCAGTACTTC	CATSHRGQYYEQYF
TRBV5-1	.	TRBJ2-7	.	TGCGCCAGCAGCCCTGGTCAGGGTCGCGAGCAGTACTTC	CASSPGQGREQYF
TRBV5-8	TRBD1	TRBJ1-5	.	TGTGCCAGCAGCCCTAACAGGGGGGGAGGCAATCAGCCCCAGCATTTT	CASSPNRGGGNQPQHF
TRBV6-5	TRBD2	TRBJ2-7	.	TGTGCCAGCGGATACCTTAGCGGGAGGACCTACGAGCAGTACTTC	CASGYLSGRTYEQYF
TRBV5-6	TRBD1	TRBJ2-7	.	TGTGCCAGCAGCTTCGGGACAGGGGGCGACGAGCAGTACTTC	CASSFGTGGDEQYF
TRBV19	.	TRBJ1-3	.	TGTGCCAGTAGTACAGGGTCGGGCGGAAACACCATATATTTT	CASSTGSGGNTIYF
TRBV5-6	.	TRBJ1-1	.	TGTGCCAGCAGCTCGGGGTTGTTGTCTGAAGCTTTCTTT	CASSSGLLSEAFF
TRBV19	.	TRBJ2-1	.	TGTGCCAGTAGTATAGCTAAACCCGGGGAACGGGGGCAGTTCTTC	CASSIAKPGERGQFF
TRBV11-2	.	TRBJ2-2	.	TGTGCCAGCAGCCCGCAGGGATACACCGGGGAGCTGTTTTTT	CASSPQGYTGELFF
TRBV5-1	.	TRBJ1-5	.	TGCGCCAGCAGTTTCGGGGGGCAGGGAGATCAGCCCCAGCATTTT	CASSFGGQGDQPQHF
TRBV6-1	TRBD1	TRBJ2-7	.	TGTGCCAGCAGTGAAGGGACAGGTTCCTCTTACGAGCAGTACTTC	CASSEGTGSSYEQYF
TRBV18	.	TRBJ2-6	.	TGTGCCAGCTCACGGGCAGCCCATTCTGGGGCCAACGTCCTGACTTTC	CASSRAAHSGANVLTF
TRBV9	TRBD1	TRBJ1-3	.	TGTGCCAGCAGCGTAGCTCCGGACAGGGCGGGAGGAAACACCATATATTTT	CASSVAPDRAGGNTIYF
TRBV2	.	TRBJ2-7	.	TGTGCCAGCAGTGAAGACAGGGATACCTACGAGCAGTACTTC	CASSEDRDTYEQYF
TRBV30	TRBD2	TRBJ2-3	.	TGTGCCTGGAGTGGCGGCGGGGGGGCCGGGGATACGCAGTATTTT	CAWSGGGGAGDTQYF
TRBV27	TRBD1	TRBJ2-7	.	TGTGCCAGCAGTTTTGTGGGACAGGGTTACGAGCAGTACTTC	CASSFVGQGYEQYF
TRBV12-2	.	TRBJ2-1	few	TGTGCAAGTCGCTTACTTCCCGGGAGCACCTACAATGAGCAGTTCTTC	CASRLLPGSTYNEQFF
TRBV6-4	.	TRBJ2-1	.	TGTGCCAGCAGTGCTAGCTCCTACAATGAGCAGTTCTTC	CASSASSYNEQFF
TRBV19	.	TRBJ1-2	.	TGTGCCAGTAACCCGGGAACGAGGGGGTCTTATGGCTACACCTTC	CASNPGTRGSYGYTF
TRBV11-3	.	TRBJ2-5	.	TGTGCCAGCAGCTCCTCCGGGAAAGAGACCCAGTACTTC	CASSSSGKETQYF
TRBV7-9	TRBD1	TRBJ1-2	.	TGTGCCAGCAGCTTGGGACAGGGTGATCACTATGGCTACACCTTC	CASSLGQGDHYGYTF
TRBV12-5	.	TRBJ1-5	.	TGTGCTACGAGGGTTAGCAATCAGCCCCAGCATTTT	CATRVSNQPQHF
TRBV9	TRBD1	TRBJ1-2	.	TGTGCCAGCACAGAGGGGACAGGGGAAAACTATGGCTACACCTTC	CASTEGTGENYGYTF
TRBV18	TRBD2	TRBJ2-1	.	TGTGCCAGCTCACCGACCGGGACTAGTCCGTTCTTC	CASSPTGTSPFF
TRBV5-6	.	TRBJ2-2	.	TGTGCCAGCAGCTTGGGAGGGAGCGGGGAGCTGTTTTTT	CASSLGGSGELFF
TRBV12-5	.	TRBJ2-2	.	TGTGCTAGTGGTTTGGTACTGGGGGGGCCGGGGGAGCTGTTTTTT	CASGLVLGGPGELFF
TRBV30	.	TRBJ1-4	.	TGTGCCTGGAGTATTGGCCGGGAGGGGGCAACTAATGAAAAACTGTTTTTT	CAWSIGREGATNEKLFF
TRBV5-8	.	TRBJ1-4	.	TGTGCCAGCAGCTTCGGAGCAGCAAGGGGTGAAAAACTGTTTTTT	CASSFGAARGEKLFF
TRBV6-1	TRBD1	TRBJ1-4	.	TGTGCCAGCAGTCTTAACAGGGGGAATGAAAAACTGTTTTTT	CASSLNRGNEKLFF
TRBV11-2	TRBD1	TRBJ1-1	.	TGTGCCAGCAGCTTAGGGACAGGGGCAATGAACACTGAAGCTTTCTTT	CASSLGTGAMNTEAFF
TRBV5-1	TRBD2	TRBJ2-1	.	TGCGCCAGCAGCTCTACCGTTGGGACTAGCGGTAGTGAGCAGTTCTTC	CASSSTVGTSGSEQFF
TRBV28	TRBD2	TRBJ2-2	.	TGTGCCAGCAGTTCAGCGGGAGTAGCCGGGGAGCTGTTTTTT	CASSSAGVAGELFF
TRBV10-1	TRBD2	TRBJ2-1	.	TGCGCCAGCAGAAACGCGGGAGCGGGGGATGAGCAGTTCTTC	CASRNAGAGDEQFF
TRBV10-1	.	TRBJ2-1	.	TGCGCCAGCAGTGAGGCCCACAGGGATGAGCAGTTCTTC	CASSEAHRDEQFF
TRBV7-2	.	TRBJ2-5	.	TGTGCCAGCAGCTTAGGCAGGGTGGAGACCCAGTACTTC	CASSLGRVETQYF
TRBV7-9	TRBD1	TRBJ1-6	.	TGTGCCAGCAGTACCGGGACAGCTCAAAATTCACCCCTCCACTTT	CASSTGTAQNSPLHF
TRBV30	.	TRBJ2-2	.	TGTGCCTGGAGCCGAGGACTGGGGGCCACCGGGGAGCTGTTTTTT	CAWSRGLGATGELFF
TRBV19	.	TRBJ1-6	.	TGTGCCACCACAGGGAGCTCCTATAATTCACCCCTCCACTTT	CATTGSSYNSPLHF
TRBV5-1	TRBD1	TRBJ1-4	.	TGCGCCAGCAGTGGACAGGTCCCCAATGAAAAACTGTTTTTT	CASSGQVPNEKLFF
TRBV5-4	.	TRBJ2-3	.	TGTGCCTCGAGGGGGGGCATTACTAGCACAGATACGCAGTATTTT	CASRGGITSTDTQYF
TRBV2	.	TRBJ1-2	.	TGTGCCAGCTTACGGGGCTATGGCTACACCTTC	CASLRGYGYTF
TRBV30	TRBD2	TRBJ2-3	.	TGTGCCTGGGAACGCGGGAGGGGCACAGATACGCAGTATTTT	CAWERGRGTDTQYF
TRBV7-3	TRBD1	TRBJ2-5	few	TGTGCCAGCAGCCCGACAGGGGGGGGACGAGAGACCCAGTACTTC	CASSPTGGGRETQYF
TRBV30	TRBD1	TRBJ2-7	.	TGTGCCTGGAGTTCGGGACAGAATTACGAGCAGTACTTC	CAWSSGQNYEQYF